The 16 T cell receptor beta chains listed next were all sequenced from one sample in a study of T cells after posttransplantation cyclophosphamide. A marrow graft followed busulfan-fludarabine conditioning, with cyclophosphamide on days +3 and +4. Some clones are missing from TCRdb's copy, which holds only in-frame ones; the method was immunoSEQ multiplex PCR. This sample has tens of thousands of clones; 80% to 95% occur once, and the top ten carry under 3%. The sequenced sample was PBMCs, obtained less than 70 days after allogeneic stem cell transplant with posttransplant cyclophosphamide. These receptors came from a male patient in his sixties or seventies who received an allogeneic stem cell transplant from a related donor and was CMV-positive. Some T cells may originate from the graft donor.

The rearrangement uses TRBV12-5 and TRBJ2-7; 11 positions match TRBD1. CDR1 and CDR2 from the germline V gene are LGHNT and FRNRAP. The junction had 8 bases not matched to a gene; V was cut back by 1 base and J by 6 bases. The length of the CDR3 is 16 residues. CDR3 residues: CASGLATSGTGGEQYV. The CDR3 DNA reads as TGTGCTAGTGGTTTGGCCACCTCCGGGACAGGGGGCGAGCAGTACGTC.

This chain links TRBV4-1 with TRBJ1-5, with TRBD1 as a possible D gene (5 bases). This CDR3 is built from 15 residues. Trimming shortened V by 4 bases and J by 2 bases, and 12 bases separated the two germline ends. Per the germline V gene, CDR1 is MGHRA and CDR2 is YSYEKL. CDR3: CASSRLRVGNQPQHF. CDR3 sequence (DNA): TGCGCCAGCAGCCGACTCAGGGTTGGCAATCAGCCCCAGCATTTT.

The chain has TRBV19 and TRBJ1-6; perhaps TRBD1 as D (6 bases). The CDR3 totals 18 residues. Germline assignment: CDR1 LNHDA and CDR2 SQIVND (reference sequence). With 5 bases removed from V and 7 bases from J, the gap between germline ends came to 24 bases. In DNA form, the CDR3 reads TGTGCCAGTAGTGAGGGTTGGCGTGGAGGGGGGGCGAATTCACCCCTCCACTTT. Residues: CASSEGWRGGGANSPLHF.

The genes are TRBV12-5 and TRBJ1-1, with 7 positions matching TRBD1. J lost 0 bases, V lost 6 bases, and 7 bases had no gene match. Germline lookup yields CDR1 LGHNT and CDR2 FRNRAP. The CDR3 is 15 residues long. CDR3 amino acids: CASGHTGAVNTEAFF. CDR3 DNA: TGTGCTAGTGGGCATACAGGGGCCGTGAACACTGAAGCTTTCTTT.

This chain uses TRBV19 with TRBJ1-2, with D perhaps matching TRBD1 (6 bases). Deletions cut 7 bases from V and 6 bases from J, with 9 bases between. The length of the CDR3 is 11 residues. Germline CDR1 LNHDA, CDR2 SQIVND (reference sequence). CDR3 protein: CASISGDGYTF. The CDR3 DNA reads TGTGCCAGTATCTCAGGGGATGGCTACACCTTC.

CDR3 amino acids: CASSAFNTEAFF. CDR3 DNA: TGTGCCAGCAGTGCTTTTAACACTGAAGCTTTCTTT. The J gene is TRBJ1-1, the V gene TRBV25-1; D call uncertain. The CDR3 extends over 12 amino acids. The germline V and J ends were trimmed by 4 bases and 2 bases, with 5 bases remaining between them. From germline, CDR1 is MGHDK and CDR2 SYGVNS.

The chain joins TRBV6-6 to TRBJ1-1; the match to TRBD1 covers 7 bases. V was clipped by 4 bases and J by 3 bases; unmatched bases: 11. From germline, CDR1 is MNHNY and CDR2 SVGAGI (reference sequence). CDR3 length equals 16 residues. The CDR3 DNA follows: TGTGCCAGCAGTTCCACTTGGACAGGAGGGGACACTGAAGCTTTCTTT. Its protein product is CASSSTWTGGDTEAFF.

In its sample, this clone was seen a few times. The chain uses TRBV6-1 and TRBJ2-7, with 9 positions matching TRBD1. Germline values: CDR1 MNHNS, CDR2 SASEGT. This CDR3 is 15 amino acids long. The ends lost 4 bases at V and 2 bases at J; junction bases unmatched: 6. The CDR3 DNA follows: TGTGCCAGCAGTGTTGCGGACAGGGGCACCTACGAGCAGTACTTC. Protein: CASSVADRGTYEQYF.

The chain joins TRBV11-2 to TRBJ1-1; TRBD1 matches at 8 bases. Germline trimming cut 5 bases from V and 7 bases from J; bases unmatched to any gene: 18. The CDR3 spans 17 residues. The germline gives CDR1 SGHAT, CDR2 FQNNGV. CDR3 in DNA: TGTGCCAGCAGCCACTTGAATGACAGGGGCCGCCTGGGTGAAGCTTTCTTT. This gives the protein CASSHLNDRGRLGEAFF.

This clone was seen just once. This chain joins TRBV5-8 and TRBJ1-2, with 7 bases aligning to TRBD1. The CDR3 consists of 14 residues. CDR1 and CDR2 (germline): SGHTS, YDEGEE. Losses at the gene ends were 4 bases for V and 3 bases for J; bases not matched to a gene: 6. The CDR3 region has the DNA TGTGCCAGCAGCGTAACCGGGACAGACTATGGCTACACCTTC. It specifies CASSVTGTDYGYTF.

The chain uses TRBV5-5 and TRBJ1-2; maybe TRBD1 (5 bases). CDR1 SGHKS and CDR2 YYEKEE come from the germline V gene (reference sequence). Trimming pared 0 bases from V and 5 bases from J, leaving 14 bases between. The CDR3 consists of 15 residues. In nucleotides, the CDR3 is TGTGCCAGCAGCTTGGCGCTGGTTGGGACTTATGGCTACACCTTC. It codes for CASSLALVGTYGYTF.

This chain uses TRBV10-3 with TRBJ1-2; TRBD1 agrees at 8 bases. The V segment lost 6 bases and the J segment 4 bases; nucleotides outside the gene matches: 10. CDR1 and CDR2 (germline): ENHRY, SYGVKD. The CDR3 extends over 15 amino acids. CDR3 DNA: TGTGCCATCAGAAACGCAGGGGGCGATATCTATGGCTACACCTTC. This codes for CAIRNAGGDIYGYTF.

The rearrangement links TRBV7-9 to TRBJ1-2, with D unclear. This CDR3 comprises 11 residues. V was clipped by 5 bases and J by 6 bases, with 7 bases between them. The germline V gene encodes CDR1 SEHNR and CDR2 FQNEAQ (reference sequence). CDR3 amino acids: CASSRGHGYTF. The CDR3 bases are TGTGCCAGCAGCCGAGGGCATGGCTACACCTTC.

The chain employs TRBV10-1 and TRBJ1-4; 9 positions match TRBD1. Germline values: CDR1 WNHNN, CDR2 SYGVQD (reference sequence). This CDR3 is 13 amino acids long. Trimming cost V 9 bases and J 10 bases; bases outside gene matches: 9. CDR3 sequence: CARYRDRVGKLFF. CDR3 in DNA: TGCGCCAGATACCGGGACAGGGTGGGAAAACTGTTTTTT.

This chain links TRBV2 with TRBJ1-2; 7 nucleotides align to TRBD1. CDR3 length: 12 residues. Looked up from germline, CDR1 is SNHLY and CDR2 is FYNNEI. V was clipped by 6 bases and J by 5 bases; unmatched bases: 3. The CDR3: CASSRDRYGYTF. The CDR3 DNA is TGTGCCAGCAGCCGGGACAGATATGGCTACACCTTC.

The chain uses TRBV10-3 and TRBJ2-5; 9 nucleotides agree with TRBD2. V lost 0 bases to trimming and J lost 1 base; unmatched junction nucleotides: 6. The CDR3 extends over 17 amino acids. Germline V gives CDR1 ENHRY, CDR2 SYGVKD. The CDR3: CAISESVAGAFQETQYF. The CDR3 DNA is TGTGCCATCAGTGAGTCAGTAGCGGGGGCCTTCCAAGAGACCCAGTACTTC.